In this sample, the clone carrying this T cell receptor (beta chain) turned up a few times. Its target is unknown. This record comes from a study of T cell responses to AZD1222 COVID-19 vaccine. The study's findings and limits: Across spike, vaccine-associated CD4 TCRs were found, dominant at 160-218 and 743-854. Females outnumbered males among donors, who were mostly white British; clonal diversity was possibly underestimated.

CDR1 is SGHVS, CDR2 FQNEAQ, per germline. Unmatched junction bases numbered 2, after V lost 5 bases and J lost 5 bases. The CDR3 loop spans 13 amino acids. The protocol was immunoSEQ multiplex PCR, while the TCRdb copy is restricted to in-frame clones and leaves out a portion. The sample consists of over 130,000 clones, roughly 92% of them appearing once. This sequence joins TRBV7-8 and TRBJ2-2, with 7 nucleotides matching TRBD1. The sequence came from an adult who received the AZD1222 COVID-19 vaccine. This specimen consisted of peripheral blood, obtained 28 days after the second AZD1222 dose. This chain's CDR3 is CASSKGATGELFF. The CDR3 DNA reads as TGTGCCAGCAGCAAGGGGGCTACCGGGGAGCTGTTTTTT.